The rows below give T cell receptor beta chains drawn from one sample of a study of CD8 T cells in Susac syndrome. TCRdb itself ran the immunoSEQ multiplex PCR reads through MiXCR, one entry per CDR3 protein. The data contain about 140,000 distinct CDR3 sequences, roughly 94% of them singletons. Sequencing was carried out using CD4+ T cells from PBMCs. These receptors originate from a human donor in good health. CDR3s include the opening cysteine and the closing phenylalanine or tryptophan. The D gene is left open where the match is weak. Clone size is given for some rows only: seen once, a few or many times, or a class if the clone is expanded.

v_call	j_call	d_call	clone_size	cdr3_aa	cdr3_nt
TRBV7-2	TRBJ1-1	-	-	CASSPSQGSAFF	TGTGCCAGCAGCCCCTCACAGGGTTCAGCTTTCTTT
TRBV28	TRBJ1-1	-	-	CASSEGGVNTEAFF	TGTGCCAGCAGCGAAGGGGGGGTGAACACTGAAGCTTTCTTT
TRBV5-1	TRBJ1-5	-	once	CASSPDPGDQPQHF	TGCGCCAGCAGCCCAGACCCTGGCGATCAGCCCCAGCATTTT
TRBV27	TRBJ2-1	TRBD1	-	CATTTGTDNEQFF	TGTGCCACCACTACCGGGACAGACAATGAGCAGTTCTTC
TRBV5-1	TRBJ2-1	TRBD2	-	CASSFRLAGSPYNEQFF	TGCGCCAGCAGCTTTCGACTAGCGGGTTCCCCCTACAATGAGCAGTTCTTC
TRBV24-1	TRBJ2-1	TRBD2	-	CATSDLLAGGGNEQFF	TGTGCCACCAGTGATTTGCTAGCGGGAGGGGGTAATGAGCAGTTCTTC
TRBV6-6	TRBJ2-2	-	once	CATISGAANTGELFF	TGTGCCACCATATCCGGGGCCGCGAACACCGGGGAGCTGTTTTTT
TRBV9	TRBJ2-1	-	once	CASSASVTPSLNEQFF	TGTGCCAGCAGCGCGTCAGTTACCCCGTCGCTGAATGAGCAGTTCTTC
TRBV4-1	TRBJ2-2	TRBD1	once	CASSQTSRGGITGELFF	TGCGCCAGCAGCCAAACCAGTCGAGGGGGCATCACCGGGGAGCTGTTTTTT
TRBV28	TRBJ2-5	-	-	CASSLWQGYETQYF	TGTGCCAGCAGTTTATGGCAGGGATATGAGACCCAGTACTTC
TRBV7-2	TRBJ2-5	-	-	CASSLVAFGAGQETQYF	TGTGCCAGCAGCTTAGTGGCGTTTGGGGCGGGCCAAGAGACCCAGTACTTC
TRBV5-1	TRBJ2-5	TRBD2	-	CASSLPGGIGETQYF	TGCGCCAGCAGCTTGCCGGGAGGTATAGGAGAGACCCAGTACTTC
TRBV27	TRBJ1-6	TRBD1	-	CASSSPNRGGQVVPLHF	TGTGCCAGCAGTTCACCCAACAGGGGGGGTCAGGTCGTGCCCCTCCACTTT
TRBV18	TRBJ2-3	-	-	CASSPLSGGSTDTQYF	TGTGCCAGCTCACCGCTAAGCGGAGGTAGCACAGATACGCAGTATTTT
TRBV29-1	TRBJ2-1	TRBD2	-	CSVKGLAGPSSYNEQFF	TGCAGCGTTAAGGGACTAGCGGGACCAAGCTCCTACAATGAGCAGTTCTTC
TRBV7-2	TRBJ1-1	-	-	CASSWQQGNTEAFF	TGTGCCAGCAGCTGGCAACAGGGGAACACTGAAGCTTTCTTT
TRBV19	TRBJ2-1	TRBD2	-	CASSILAGAGNEQFF	TGTGCCAGTAGTATCCTAGCGGGAGCGGGGAATGAGCAGTTCTTC
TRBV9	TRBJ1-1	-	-	CASSVAYDTEAFF	TGTGCCAGCAGCGTCGCCTATGACACTGAAGCTTTCTTT
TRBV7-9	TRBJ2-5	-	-	CASSLPAGGRETQYF	TGTGCCAGCAGCCTGCCGGCCGGGGGGCGAGAGACCCAGTACTTC
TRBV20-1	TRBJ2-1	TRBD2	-	CSARTSGMLSSYNEQFF	TGCAGTGCGAGGACTAGCGGGATGTTAAGCTCCTACAATGAGCAGTTCTTC
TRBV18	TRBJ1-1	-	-	CASSPQTVNTEAFF	TGTGCCAGCTCCCCGCAGACAGTGAACACTGAAGCTTTCTTT
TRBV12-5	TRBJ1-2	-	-	CASGWGGAQSYGYTF	TGTGCTAGTGGTTGGGGGGGCGCACAAAGCTATGGCTACACCTTC
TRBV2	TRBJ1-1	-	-	CASTVGSRNTEAFF	TGTGCCAGCACGGTGGGGTCGAGGAACACTGAAGCTTTCTTT
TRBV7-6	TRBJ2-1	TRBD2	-	CASSLLLAGRSYNEQFF	TGTGCCAGCAGCTTATTACTAGCGGGCCGATCCTACAATGAGCAGTTCTTC
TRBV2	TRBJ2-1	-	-	CASSKFYNEQFF	TGTGCCAGCAGCAAGTTCTACAATGAGCAGTTCTTC
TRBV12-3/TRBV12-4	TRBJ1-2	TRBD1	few	CASSLTGAYGYTF	TGTGCCAGCAGTTTGACAGGGGCCTATGGCTACACCTTC
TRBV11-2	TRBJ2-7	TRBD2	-	CASSPSGRAGEQYF	TGTGCCAGCAGCCCTAGCGGGAGGGCCGGGGAGCAGTACTTC
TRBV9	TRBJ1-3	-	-	CASSVESSGNTIYF	TGTGCCAGCAGCGTAGAGAGCTCTGGAAACACCATATATTTT
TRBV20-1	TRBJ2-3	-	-	CSAKSTDTQYF	TGCAGTGCCAAATCCACAGATACGCAGTATTTT
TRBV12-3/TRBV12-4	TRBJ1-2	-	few	CASSPGSYGYTF	TGTGCCAGCAGTCCTGGTTCCTATGGCTACACCTTC
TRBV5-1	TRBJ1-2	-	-	CASSLEPGSYGYTF	TGCGCCAGCAGCTTGGAACCAGGGTCCTATGGCTACACCTTC
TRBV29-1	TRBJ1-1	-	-	CSGRDISRTHEGFF	TGCAGCGGAAGGGACATCAGCCGAACTCATGAAGGTTTCTTT
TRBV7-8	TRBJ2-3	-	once	CASSFDHTQYF	TGTGCCAGCAGCTTCGACCATACGCAGTATTTT
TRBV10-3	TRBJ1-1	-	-	CAISDTSEAFF	TGTGCCATCAGTGATACCTCGGAAGCTTTCTTT
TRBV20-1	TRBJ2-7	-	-	CSASGSGYEQYF	TGCAGTGCTAGCGGGAGCGGCTACGAGCAGTACTTC
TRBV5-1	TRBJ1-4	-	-	CASSLQGVGEKLFF	TGCGCCAGCAGCTTACAGGGAGTAGGTGAAAAACTGTTTTTT
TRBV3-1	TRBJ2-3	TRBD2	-	CASSQTRTSGRDTQYF	TGTGCCAGCAGCCAAACACGGACTAGCGGGAGGGATACGCAGTATTTT
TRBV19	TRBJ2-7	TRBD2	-	CASSSLGGLRSYEQYF	TGTGCCAGTAGTTCCTTGGGGGGACTACGCTCCTACGAGCAGTACTTC
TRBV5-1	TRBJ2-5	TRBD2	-	CASSLELAAQETQYF	TGCGCCAGCAGCTTGGAACTAGCGGCCCAAGAGACCCAGTACTTC
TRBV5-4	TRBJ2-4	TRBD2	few	CASSFTGGKNIQYF	TGTGCCAGCAGCTTTACGGGAGGGAAAAACATTCAGTACTTC
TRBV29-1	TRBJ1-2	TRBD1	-	CSVGQGPNYGYTF	TGCAGCGTCGGACAGGGGCCTAACTATGGCTACACCTTC
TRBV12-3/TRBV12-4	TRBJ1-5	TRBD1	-	CASSPGQGSQPQHF	TGTGCCAGCAGCCCCGGACAGGGTAGTCAGCCCCAGCATTTT
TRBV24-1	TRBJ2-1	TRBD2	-	CATSVAGDWYEQFF	TGTGCCACCAGTGTCGCGGGAGATTGGTACGAGCAGTTCTTC
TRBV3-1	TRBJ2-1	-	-	CASKERGDEQFF	TGTGCCAGCAAAGAGAGGGGTGATGAGCAGTTCTTC
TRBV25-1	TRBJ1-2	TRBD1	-	CASKADRIYGYTF	TGTGCCAGCAAAGCGGACAGGATATATGGCTACACCTTC
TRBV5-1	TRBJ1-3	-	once	CASSLEGSGNTIYF	TGCGCCAGCAGCTTAGAAGGTTCTGGAAACACCATATATTTT
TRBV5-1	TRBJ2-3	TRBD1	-	CASSFGDRVTDTQYF	TGCGCCAGCAGCTTTGGGGACAGGGTCACAGATACGCAGTATTTT
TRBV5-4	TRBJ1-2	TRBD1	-	CASSNPGQGANGYTF	TGTGCCAGCAGCAACCCCGGGCAGGGGGCGAATGGCTACACCTTC
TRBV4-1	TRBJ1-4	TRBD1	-	CASSQDLRVVAAGGEKLFF	TGCGCCAGCAGCCAAGATCTTAGGGTCGTTGCGGCAGGGGGCGAAAAACTGTTTTTT
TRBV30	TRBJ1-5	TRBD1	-	CAWSDRGNFQPQHF	TGTGCCTGGAGTGACAGGGGAAATTTTCAGCCCCAGCATTTT
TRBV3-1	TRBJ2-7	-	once	CASSQRGGYEQYF	TGTGCCAGCAGCCAGAGGGGAGGCTACGAGCAGTACTTC
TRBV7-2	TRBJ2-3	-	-	CASSSQVGLMGDTQYF	TGTGCCAGCAGCTCCCAGGTGGGACTCATGGGAGATACGCAGTATTTT
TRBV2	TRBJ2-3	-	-	CASTPGDTQYF	TGTGCCAGCACCCCCGGAGATACGCAGTATTTT
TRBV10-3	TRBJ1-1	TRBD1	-	CAISFGQGGTEAFF	TGTGCCATCAGTTTCGGACAGGGAGGCACTGAAGCTTTCTTT
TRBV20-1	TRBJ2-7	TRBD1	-	CSAEQGVVYEQYF	TGCAGTGCTGAGCAGGGGGTGGTCTACGAGCAGTACTTC
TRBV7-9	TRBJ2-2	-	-	CASSLAPVGATGELFF	TGTGCCAGCAGCTTAGCGCCGGTCGGTGCGACCGGGGAGCTGTTTTTT
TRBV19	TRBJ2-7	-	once	CASSTRRTYEQYF	TGTGCCAGTAGTACCAGACGGACCTACGAGCAGTACTTC
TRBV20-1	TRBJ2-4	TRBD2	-	CSASSLAVLLAKNIQYF	TGCAGTGCTAGTAGCCTAGCGGTCCTCCTAGCCAAAAACATTCAGTACTTC
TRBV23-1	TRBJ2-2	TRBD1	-	CASSQSWTGKMITGELFF	TGCGCCAGCAGTCAATCCTGGACAGGGAAAATGATCACCGGGGAGCTGTTTTTT
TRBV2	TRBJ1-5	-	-	CASSFETEHQPQHF	TGTGCCAGCAGCTTCGAGACAGAGCATCAGCCCCAGCATTTT